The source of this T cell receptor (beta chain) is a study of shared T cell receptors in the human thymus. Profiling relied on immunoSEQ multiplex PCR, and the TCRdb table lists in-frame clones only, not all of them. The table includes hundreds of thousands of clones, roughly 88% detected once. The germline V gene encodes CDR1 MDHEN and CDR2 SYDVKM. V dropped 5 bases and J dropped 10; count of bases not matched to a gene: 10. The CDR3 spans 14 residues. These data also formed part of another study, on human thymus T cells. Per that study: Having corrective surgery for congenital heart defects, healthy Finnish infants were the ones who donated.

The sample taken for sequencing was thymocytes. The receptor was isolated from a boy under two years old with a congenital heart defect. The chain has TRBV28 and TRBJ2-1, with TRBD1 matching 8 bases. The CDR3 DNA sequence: TGTGCCAGCAGTCCACCCGCAGGGGGCAGGGAGCAGTTCTTC. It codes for CASSPPAGGREQFF.